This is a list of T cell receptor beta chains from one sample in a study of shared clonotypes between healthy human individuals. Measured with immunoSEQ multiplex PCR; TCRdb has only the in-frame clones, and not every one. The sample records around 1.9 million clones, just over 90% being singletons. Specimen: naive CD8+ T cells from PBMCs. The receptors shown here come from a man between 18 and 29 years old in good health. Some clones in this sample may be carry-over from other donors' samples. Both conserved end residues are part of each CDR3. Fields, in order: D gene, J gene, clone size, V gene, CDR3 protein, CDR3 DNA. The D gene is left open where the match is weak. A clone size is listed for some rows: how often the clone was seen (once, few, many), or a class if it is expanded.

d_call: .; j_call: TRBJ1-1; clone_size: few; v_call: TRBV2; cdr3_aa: CASRQAEAFF; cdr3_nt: TGTGCCAGCAGACAGGCTGAAGCTTTCTTT
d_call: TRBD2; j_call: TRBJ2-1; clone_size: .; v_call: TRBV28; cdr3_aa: CASSSPIAGGSYNEQFF; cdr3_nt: TGTGCCAGCAGTTCACCCATAGCGGGAGGGTCCTACAATGAGCAGTTCTTC
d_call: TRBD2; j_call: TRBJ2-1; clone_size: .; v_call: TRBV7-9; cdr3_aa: CASSPLAGPHYNEQFF; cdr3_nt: TGTGCCAGCAGCCCACTAGCGGGACCCCACTACAATGAGCAGTTCTTC
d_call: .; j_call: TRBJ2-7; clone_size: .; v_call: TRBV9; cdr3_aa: CASSAGTAHEQYF; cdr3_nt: TGTGCCAGCAGCGCCGGAACAGCCCACGAGCAGTACTTC
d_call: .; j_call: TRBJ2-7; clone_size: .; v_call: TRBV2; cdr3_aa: CASIGPESYEQYF; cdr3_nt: TGTGCCAGCATCGGTCCGGAGAGCTACGAGCAGTACTTC
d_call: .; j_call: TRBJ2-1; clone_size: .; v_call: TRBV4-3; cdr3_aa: CASSPTSSSYNEQFF; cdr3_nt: TGCGCCAGCAGCCCAACAAGTAGCTCCTACAATGAGCAGTTCTTC
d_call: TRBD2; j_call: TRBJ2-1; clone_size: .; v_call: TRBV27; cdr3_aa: CASSLGTSVNEQFF; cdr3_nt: TGTGCCAGCAGTTTAGGGACTAGCGTGAATGAGCAGTTCTTC
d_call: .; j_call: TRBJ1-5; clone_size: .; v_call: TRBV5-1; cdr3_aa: CASSLQWGEPQHF; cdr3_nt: TGCGCCAGCAGCCTGCAGTGGGGGGAGCCCCAGCATTTT
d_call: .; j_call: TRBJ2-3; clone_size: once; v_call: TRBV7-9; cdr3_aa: CASRDASTDTQYF; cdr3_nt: TGTGCCAGCAGGGACGCTAGCACAGATACGCAGTATTTT
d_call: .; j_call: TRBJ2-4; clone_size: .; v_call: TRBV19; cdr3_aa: CASSVQGVAHIQYF; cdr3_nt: TGTGCCAGTAGTGTACAGGGAGTGGCGCACATTCAGTACTTC
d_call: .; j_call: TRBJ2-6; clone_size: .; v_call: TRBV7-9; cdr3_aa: CASSTREIDGANVLTF; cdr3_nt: TGTGCCAGCAGTACCAGGGAGATTGATGGGGCCAACGTCCTGACTTTC
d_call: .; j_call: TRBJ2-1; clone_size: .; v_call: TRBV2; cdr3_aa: CASEMGPQREDLYNEQFF; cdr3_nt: TGTGCCAGTGAAATGGGACCCCAACGTGAGGATCTCTACAATGAGCAGTTCTTC
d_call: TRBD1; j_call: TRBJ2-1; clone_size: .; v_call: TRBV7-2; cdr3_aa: CASSWGQGGYNEQFF; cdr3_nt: TGTGCCAGCAGCTGGGGACAGGGAGGCTACAATGAGCAGTTCTTC
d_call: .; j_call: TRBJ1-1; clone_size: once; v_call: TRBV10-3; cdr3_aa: CAISGGMGDTEAFF; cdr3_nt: TGTGCCATCAGTGGGGGGATGGGTGACACTGAAGCTTTCTTT
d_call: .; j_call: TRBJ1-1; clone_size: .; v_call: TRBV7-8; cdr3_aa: CASSYLTKLNTEAFF; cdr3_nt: TGTGCCAGCAGCTACCTGACAAAATTGAACACTGAAGCTTTCTTT
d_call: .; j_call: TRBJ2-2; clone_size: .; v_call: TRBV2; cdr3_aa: CASRGTEVNTGELFF; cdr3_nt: TGTGCCAGCAGGGGGACGGAAGTTAACACCGGGGAGCTGTTTTTT
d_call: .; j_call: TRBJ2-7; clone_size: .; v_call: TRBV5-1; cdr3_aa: CASSLEQGAYEQYF; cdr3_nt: TGCGCCAGCAGCTTGGAACAAGGAGCCTACGAGCAGTACTTC
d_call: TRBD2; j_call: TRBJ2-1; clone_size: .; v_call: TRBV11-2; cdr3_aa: CASSSAGEYNEQFF; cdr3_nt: TGTGCCAGCAGCTCCGCGGGGGAATACAATGAGCAGTTCTTC
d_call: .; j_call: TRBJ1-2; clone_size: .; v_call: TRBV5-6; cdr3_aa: CASSLGTYGYTF; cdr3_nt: TGTGCCAGCAGCTTGGGTACCTATGGCTACACCTTC
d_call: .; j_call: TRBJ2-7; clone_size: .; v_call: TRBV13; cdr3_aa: CASSLLQGYEQYF; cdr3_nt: TGTGCCAGCAGCTTACTACAGGGATACGAGCAGTACTTC
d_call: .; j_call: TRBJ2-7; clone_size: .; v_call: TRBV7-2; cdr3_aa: CASRTVYSYEQYF; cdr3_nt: TGTGCCAGCCGGACTGTCTACTCCTACGAGCAGTACTTC
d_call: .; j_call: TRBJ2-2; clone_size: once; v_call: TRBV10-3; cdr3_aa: CAGGRGTGELFF; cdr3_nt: TGTGCGGGGGGCCGGGGCACCGGGGAGCTGTTTTTT
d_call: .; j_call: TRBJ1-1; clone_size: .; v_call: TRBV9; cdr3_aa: CASSVRPTNTEAFF; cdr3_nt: TGTGCCAGCAGCGTAAGGCCGACGAACACTGAAGCTTTCTTT
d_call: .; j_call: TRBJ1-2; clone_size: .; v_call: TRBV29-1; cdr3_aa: CSVVDGRTNYGYTF; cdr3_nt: TGCAGCGTCGTAGACGGCCGCACTAACTATGGCTACACCTTC
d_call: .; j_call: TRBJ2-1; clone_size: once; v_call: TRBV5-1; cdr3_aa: CASSWSYEQFF; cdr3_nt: TGCGCCAGCAGCTGGAGCTATGAGCAGTTCTTC
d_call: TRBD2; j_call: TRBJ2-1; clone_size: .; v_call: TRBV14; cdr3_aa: CASSQPPGRGYNEQFF; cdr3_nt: TGTGCCAGCAGCCAGCCCCCCGGGAGGGGCTACAATGAGCAGTTCTTC
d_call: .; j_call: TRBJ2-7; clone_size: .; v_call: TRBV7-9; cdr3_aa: CASSLQGLTVYEQYF; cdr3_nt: TGTGCCAGCAGCTTGCAGGGACTGACCGTTTACGAGCAGTACTTC
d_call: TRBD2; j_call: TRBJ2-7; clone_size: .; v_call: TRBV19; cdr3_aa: CASRGTSGSDSYEQYF; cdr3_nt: TGTGCCAGTAGAGGGACTAGCGGGAGTGATTCCTACGAGCAGTACTTC
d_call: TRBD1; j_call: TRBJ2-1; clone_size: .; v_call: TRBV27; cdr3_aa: CASSLDRANEQFF; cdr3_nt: TGTGCCAGCAGTCTAGACAGGGCAAATGAGCAGTTCTTC
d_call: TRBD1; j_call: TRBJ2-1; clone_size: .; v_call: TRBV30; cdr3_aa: CAWRDIETGGNEQFF; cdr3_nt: TGTGCCTGGAGGGACATCGAGACAGGGGGCAATGAGCAGTTCTTC
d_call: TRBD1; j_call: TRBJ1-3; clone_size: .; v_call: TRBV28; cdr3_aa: CASRTGTVGNTIYF; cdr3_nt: TGTGCCAGCAGGACCGGGACAGTTGGAAACACCATATATTTT
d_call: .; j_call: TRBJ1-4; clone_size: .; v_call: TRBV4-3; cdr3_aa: CASSQPVSGARATNEKLFF; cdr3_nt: TGCGCCAGCAGCCAACCCGTCTCAGGGGCAAGGGCAACTAATGAAAAACTGTTTTTT
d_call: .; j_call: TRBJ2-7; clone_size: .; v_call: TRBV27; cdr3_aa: CASSLSPHDYYEQYF; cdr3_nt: TGTGCCAGCAGTTTATCCCCTCACGACTACTACGAGCAGTACTTC
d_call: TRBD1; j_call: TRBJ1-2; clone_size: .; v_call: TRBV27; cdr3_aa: CASAGTGDLGPRGYTF; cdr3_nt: TGTGCCAGCGCCGGGACAGGGGATTTAGGGCCCCGTGGCTACACCTTC
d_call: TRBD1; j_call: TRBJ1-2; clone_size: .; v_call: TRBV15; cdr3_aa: CATSTRTGGDYGYTF; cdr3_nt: TGTGCCACCAGCACCCGGACAGGGGGCGACTATGGCTACACCTTC
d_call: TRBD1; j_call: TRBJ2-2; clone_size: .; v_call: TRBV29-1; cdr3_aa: CSIWDRDVPTGELFF; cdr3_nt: TGCAGCATATGGGACAGAGACGTCCCGACCGGGGAGCTGTTTTTT
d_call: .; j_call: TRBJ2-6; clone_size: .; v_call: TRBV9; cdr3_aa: CASSSQPTAYSGANVLTF; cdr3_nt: TGTGCCAGCAGCTCCCAACCGACAGCCTACTCTGGGGCCAACGTCCTGACTTTC
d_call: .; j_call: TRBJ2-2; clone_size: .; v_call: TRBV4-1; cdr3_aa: CASSHIAIGELFF; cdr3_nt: TGCGCCAGCAGCCATATAGCGATCGGGGAGCTGTTTTTT
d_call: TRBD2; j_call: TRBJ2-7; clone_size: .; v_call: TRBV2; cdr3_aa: CASSQGLAGVVYEQYF; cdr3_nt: TGTGCCAGCAGTCAAGGACTAGCGGGAGTGGTGTACGAGCAGTACTTC
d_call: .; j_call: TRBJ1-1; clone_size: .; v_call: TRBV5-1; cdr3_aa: CASSFRDMNTEAFF; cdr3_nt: TGCGCCAGCAGCTTTCGAGACATGAACACTGAAGCTTTCTTT
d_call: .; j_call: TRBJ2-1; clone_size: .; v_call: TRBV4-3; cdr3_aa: CASSQGLSRGEQFF; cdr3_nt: TGCGCCAGCAGCCAAGGCCTCTCGAGGGGGGAGCAGTTCTTC
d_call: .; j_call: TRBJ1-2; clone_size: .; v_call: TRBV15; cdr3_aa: CATSTGWPGYTF; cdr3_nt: TGTGCCACCAGCACAGGGTGGCCGGGCTACACCTTC
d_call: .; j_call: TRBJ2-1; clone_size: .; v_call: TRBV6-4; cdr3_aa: CASSDYGGEQFF; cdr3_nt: TGTGCCAGCAGTGACTACGGTGGGGAGCAGTTCTTC
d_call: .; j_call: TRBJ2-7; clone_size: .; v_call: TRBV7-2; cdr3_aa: CASSFGQGLIVEQYF; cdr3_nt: TGTGCCAGCAGCTTTGGGCAGGGCCTAATTGTCGAGCAGTACTTC
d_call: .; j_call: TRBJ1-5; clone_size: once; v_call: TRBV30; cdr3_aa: CAWSVGPWSNQPQHF; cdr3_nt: TGTGCCTGGAGTGTAGGTCCGTGGAGCAATCAGCCCCAGCATTTT
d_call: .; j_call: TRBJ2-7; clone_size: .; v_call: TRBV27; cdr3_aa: CASSLFGSYEQYF; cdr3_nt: TGTGCCAGCAGTCTTTTCGGATCCTACGAGCAGTACTTC
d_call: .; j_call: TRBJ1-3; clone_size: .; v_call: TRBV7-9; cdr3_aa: CASSSGAHSGNTIYF; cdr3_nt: TGTGCCAGCAGCTCGGGGGCCCATTCTGGAAACACCATATATTTT
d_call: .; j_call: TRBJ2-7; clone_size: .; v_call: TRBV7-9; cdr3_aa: CASSLALMSSYEQYF; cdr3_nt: TGTGCCAGCAGCTTAGCCTTGATGAGCTCCTACGAGCAGTACTTC
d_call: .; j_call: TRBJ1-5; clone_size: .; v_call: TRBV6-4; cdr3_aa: CATDPRGDASLGQPQHF; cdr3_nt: TGTGCCACCGACCCCCGCGGGGACGCCAGTTTGGGGCAGCCCCAGCATTTT
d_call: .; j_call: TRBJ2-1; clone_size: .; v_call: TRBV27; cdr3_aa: CASSLVRAGNEQFF; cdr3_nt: TGTGCCAGCAGTTTAGTCAGGGCGGGGAATGAGCAGTTCTTC
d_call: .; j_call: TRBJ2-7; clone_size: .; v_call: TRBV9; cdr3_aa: CASSLGGSDAYEQYF; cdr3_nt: TGTGCCAGCAGCCTAGGTGGGAGCGATGCCTACGAGCAGTACTTC
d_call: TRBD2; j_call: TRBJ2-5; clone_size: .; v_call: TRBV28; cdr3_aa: CASNLAGTEETQYF; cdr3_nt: TGTGCCAGCAATCTAGCGGGGACAGAAGAGACCCAGTACTTC
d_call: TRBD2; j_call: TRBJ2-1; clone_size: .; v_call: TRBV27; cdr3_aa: CASSLGRGSGAFEQFF; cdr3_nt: TGTGCCAGCAGTTTAGGGCGGGGTAGCGGGGCGTTTGAGCAGTTCTTC
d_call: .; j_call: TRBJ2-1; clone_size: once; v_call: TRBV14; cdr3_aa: CASSQAARREYNEQFF; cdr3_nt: TGTGCCAGCAGCCAAGCGGCGAGGCGCGAATACAATGAGCAGTTCTTC
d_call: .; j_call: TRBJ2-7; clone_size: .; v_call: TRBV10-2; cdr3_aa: CASSERSGFSYEQYF; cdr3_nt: TGCGCCAGCAGTGAAAGGAGCGGATTCTCCTACGAGCAGTACTTC
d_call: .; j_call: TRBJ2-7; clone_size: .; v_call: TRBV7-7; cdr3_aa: CASSLAKGQIISYEQYF; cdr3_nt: TGTGCCAGCAGCTTAGCCAAAGGACAGATTATCTCCTACGAGCAGTACTTC
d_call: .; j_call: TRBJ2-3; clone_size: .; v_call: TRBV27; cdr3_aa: CASSLIRGTDTQYF; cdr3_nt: TGTGCCAGCAGTTTAATACGGGGCACAGATACGCAGTATTTT
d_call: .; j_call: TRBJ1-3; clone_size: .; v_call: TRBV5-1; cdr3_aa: CASSLMEPVSGNTIYF; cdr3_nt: TGCGCCAGCAGCTTGATGGAACCCGTCTCTGGAAACACCATATATTTT